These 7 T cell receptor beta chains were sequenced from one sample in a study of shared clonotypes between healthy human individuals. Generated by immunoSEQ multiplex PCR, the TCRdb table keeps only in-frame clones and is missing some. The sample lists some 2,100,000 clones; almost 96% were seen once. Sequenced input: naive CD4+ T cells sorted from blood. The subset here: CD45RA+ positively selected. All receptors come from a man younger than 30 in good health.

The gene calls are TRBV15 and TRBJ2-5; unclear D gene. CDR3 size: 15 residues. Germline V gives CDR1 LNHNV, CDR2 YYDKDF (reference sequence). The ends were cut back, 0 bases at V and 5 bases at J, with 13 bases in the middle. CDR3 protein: CATSRELGKVETQYF. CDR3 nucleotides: TGTGCCACCAGCAGAGAACTGGGTAAGGTCGAGACCCAGTACTTC.

The CDR3 DNA reads as TGTGCCAGCAGCTCGTCTCGAGGGAATTCACCCCTCCACTTT. Protein product: CASSSSRGNSPLHF. The chain joins TRBV9 to TRBJ1-6; the D is unclear. This CDR3 spans 14 amino acids. The germline CDR1 and CDR2 sequences are SGDLS and YYNGEE. V was cut by 4 bases and J by 7 bases, with 12 bases left in between.

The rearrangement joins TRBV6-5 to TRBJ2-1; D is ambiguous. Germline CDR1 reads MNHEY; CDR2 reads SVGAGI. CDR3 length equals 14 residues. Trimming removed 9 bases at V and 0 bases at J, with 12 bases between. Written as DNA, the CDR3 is TGTGCCAGTCAGCAGGATATCTCCTACAATGAGCAGTTCTTC. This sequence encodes CASQQDISYNEQFF.

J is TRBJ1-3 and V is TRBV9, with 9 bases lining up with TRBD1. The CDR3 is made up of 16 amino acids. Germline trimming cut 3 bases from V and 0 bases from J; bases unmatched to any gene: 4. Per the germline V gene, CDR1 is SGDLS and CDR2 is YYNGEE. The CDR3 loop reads CASSAGQGFSGNTIYF. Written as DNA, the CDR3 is TGTGCCAGCAGCGCGGGACAGGGTTTCTCTGGAAACACCATATATTTT.

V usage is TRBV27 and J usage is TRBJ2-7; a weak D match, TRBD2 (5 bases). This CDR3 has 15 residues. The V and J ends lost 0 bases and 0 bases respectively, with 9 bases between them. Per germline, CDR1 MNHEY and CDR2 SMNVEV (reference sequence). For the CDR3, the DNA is TGTGCCAGCAGTTTATCGTCTAGCCGCTCCTACGAGCAGTACTTC. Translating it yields CASSLSSSRSYEQYF.

CDR3 amino acids: CASSKTGLSNYGYTF. The CDR3 nucleotides read TGTGCCAGCAGTAAAACCGGACTTTCTAACTATGGCTACACCTTC. This chain connects TRBV6-4 to TRBJ1-2; D unclear. The V end was cut by 5 bases, the J end by 0 bases, with 13 bases between. This CDR3 has 15 residues. Germline V gene lookup returns CDR1 MRHNA and CDR2 SNTAGT.

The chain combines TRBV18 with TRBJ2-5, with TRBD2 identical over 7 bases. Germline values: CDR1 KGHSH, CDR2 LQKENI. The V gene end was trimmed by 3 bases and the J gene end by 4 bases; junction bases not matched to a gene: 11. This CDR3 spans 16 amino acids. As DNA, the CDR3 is TGTGCCAGCTCACCCCTGGGAGCGGGATCGGGAGAGACCCAGTACTTC. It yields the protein CASSPLGAGSGETQYF.